This TCR beta chain was sequenced for a study of T-cell reconstitution after alpha-beta-depleted transplantation in children. General study results and limits: For some patients, TCRbeta diversity was high at day 60 because of recipient T cells and thymic progenitors that survived. As was reported, about two months after transplant, alpha-beta T cells came from several hundred expanded graft clones. Newly made T cells mostly supplied T-cell counts and diversity one year after transplant.

Preparing the TCRbeta library involved the use of unique molecular identifiers. A single record per CDR3 protein comes from TCRdb applying MiXCR to the PCR reads. The data show about 340,000 distinct CDR3 sequences, with about 16% seen just once and about 41% held by the top ten. With respect to this clonotype: Its antigen is not identified.

CDR1 LGHNA and CDR2 YNFKEQ come from the germline V gene. J gave up 0 bases and V 4 bases, and 11 bases lay outside the gene matches. There are 17 residues in the CDR3. This TCR was recovered from a male patient aged 2 to 10 who had a stem cell transplant for acute lymphoblastic leukemia, so the T cells may come from the graft donor. The sample here was PBMCs, mostly from graft donor cells, taken 360 days after TCRalphabeta/CD19-depleted stem cell transplant. This chain uses TRBV4-2 with TRBJ2-5; 7 bases are a match to TRBD1. For the CDR3, the DNA is TGTGCCAGCAGCCCCGGGGCCGGGACAGCACACCAAGAGACCCAGTACTTC. Encoded protein: CASSPGAGTAHQETQYF.